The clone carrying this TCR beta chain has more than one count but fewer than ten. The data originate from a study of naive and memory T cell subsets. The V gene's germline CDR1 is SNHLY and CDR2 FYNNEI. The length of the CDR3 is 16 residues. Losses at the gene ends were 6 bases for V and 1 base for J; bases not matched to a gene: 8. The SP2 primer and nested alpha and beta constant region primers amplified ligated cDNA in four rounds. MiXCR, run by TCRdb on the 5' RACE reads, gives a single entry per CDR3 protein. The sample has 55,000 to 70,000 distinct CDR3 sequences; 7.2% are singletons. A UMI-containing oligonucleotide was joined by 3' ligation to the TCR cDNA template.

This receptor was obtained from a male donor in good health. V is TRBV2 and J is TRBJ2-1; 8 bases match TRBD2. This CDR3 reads CASRASGGVSYNEQFF. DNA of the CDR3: TGTGCCAGCAGGGCGAGCGGGGGCGTTTCCTACAATGAGCAGTTCTTC.